Presented here are 9 T cell receptor beta chains from one specimen sequenced in a study of CD8 T cells in ankylosing spondylitis. TCRdb processed the 5' RACE reads anew with MiXCR; each CDR3 protein has one entry. The sample consists of 150,000 to 200,000 distinct CDR3 sequences, about 13% of them appearing once. Sequenced: blood, either unsorted or a sorted T cell fraction (not recorded which). These receptors were obtained from a male donor with ankylosing spondylitis or in good health (not recorded which).

The chain carries TRBV5-5 and TRBJ1-2; 7 nucleotides line up with TRBD1. With 2 bases clipped from V and 1 base from J, the junction kept 5 bases outside the gene matches. CDR3 size: 15 residues. From germline, CDR1 is SGHKS and CDR2 YYEKEE (reference sequence). CDR3 sequence reads: CASSFRDSFNYGYTF. The CDR3 DNA reads TGTGCCAGCAGCTTCCGGGACAGCTTTAACTATGGCTACACCTTC. Full variable domain (rest looked up from reference TRBV5-5 and TRBJ1-2): DAGVTQSPTHLIKTRGQQVTLRCSPISGHKSVSWYQQVLGQGPQFIFQYYEKEERGRGNFPDRFSARQFPNYSSELNVNALLLGDSALYLCASSFRDSFNYGYTFGSGTRLTVV.

This chain joins TRBV6-5 and TRBJ1-1; D unresolved. This CDR3 is 15 amino acids long. Per the germline V gene, CDR1 is MNHEY and CDR2 is SVGAGI. Trimming took 0 bases from V and 2 from J, leaving 10 bases between them. In nucleotides, the CDR3 is TGTGCCAGCAGTTACTCCGGGGTGGCTAACACTGAAGCTTTCTTT. Amino acids: CASSYSGVANTEAFF.

This chain links TRBV12-3 or TRBV12-4 with TRBJ2-5, with TRBD1 matching over 7 bases. CDR3 length: 15 amino acids. V was clipped by 6 bases and J by 7 bases; unmatched bases: 14. The chain's CDR3 is CASSGLVGGEGTQYF. The DNA for the CDR3 is TGTGCCAGCAGCGGCCTGGTAGGGGGCGAGGGGACCCAGTACTTC.

This clonotype turned up a few times. The V and J genes are TRBV27 and TRBJ1-1; D gene unclear. Germline V gene lookup returns CDR1 MNHEY and CDR2 SMNVEV (reference sequence). The CDR3 is 13 amino acids. The V gene lost 9 bases and the J gene lost 1 base, with 12 bases spanning the gap. The CDR3: CASYPRPNTEAFF. CDR3 coding DNA: TGTGCCAGTTACCCCAGACCGAACACTGAAGCTTTCTTT.

This clonotype occurred a few times. The rearrangement joins TRBV10-3 to TRBJ2-3; D may be TRBD2 (5 bases). The CDR3 spans 13 residues. The germline V gene has CDR1 ENHRY and CDR2 SYGVKD. The ends were cut back, 4 bases at V and 2 bases at J, with 7 bases in the middle. CDR3 loop: CAISAGNTDTQYF. In DNA form, the CDR3 reads TGTGCCATCAGTGCCGGGAACACAGATACGCAGTATTTT.

This chain's CDR3 is CASSIPRAAGRSYEQYF. CDR3 sequence (DNA): TGTGCCAGTAGTATCCCGCGGGCCGCAGGGAGGTCCTACGAGCAGTACTTC. The chain joins TRBV19 to TRBJ2-7, with a weak D call TRBD2 (6 bases). Trimming stripped 3 bases from V and 1 base from J, with 19 bases between. CDR3 length: 17 amino acids. The germline CDR1 and CDR2 sequences are LNHDA and SQIVND (reference sequence).

This clonotype was seen ten or more times. The chain employs TRBV20-1 and TRBJ1-5, with 10 bases identical to TRBD1. CDR3 length: 14 residues. J gave up 9 bases and V 2 bases, and 7 bases lay outside the gene matches. Germline CDR1 reads DFQATT; CDR2 reads SNEGSKA (reference sequence). DNA of the CDR3: TGCAGTGCTAGAAGGGACAGGGGTGTTGGGCCCCAGCATTTT. This gives the protein CSARRDRGVGPQHF.

The rearrangement joins TRBV19 to TRBJ1-1, with unresolved D. Trimming removed 7 bases at V and 0 bases at J, with 3 bases between. The germline V gene has CDR1 LNHDA and CDR2 SQIVND (reference sequence). CDR3 size: 11 residues. Here the CDR3 DNA reads TGTGCCAGTATCGTGAACACTGAAGCTTTCTTT. The encoded protein is CASIVNTEAFF.

This clonotype was picked up a small number of times. This rearrangement joins TRBV11-2 to TRBJ2-3; 7 bases match TRBD2. V lost 5 bases and J lost 6; bases outside the gene matches: 11. Looked up from germline, CDR1 is SGHAT and CDR2 is FQNNGV. This CDR3 contains 15 residues. The CDR3 loop is CASSPPGGSADTQYF. The CDR3 nucleotides read TGTGCCAGCAGCCCGCCGGGGGGATCGGCCGATACGCAGTATTTT.